Below, one TCR beta chain is given with its context. Its antigen is still unknown. These data belong to a study of early stage breast cancer tumors. Study background: Among approximately 12 ER+/PR+/HER2- tumors, eight were ductal, four lobular. Samples were sequenced at approximately 10-fold average coverage.

Study-wide results and caveats: Comparing each tissue with blood distinguished tumor from normal in most of the 16 patients.

Germline loops: CDR1 LGHNA, CDR2 YNFKEQ. With 0 bases removed from V and 3 bases from J, the gap between germline ends came to 6 bases. The CDR3 has 14 amino acids. Blood replicates held 0.5 ug DNA, tumor or normal breast about 1.5 ug, two each. Sequencing used immunoSEQ multiplex PCR; TCRdb keeps in-frame clones, though not all of them. Altogether about 31,000 clones are present, 70% to 75% being singletons, with the ten largest covering approximately 4.6%. This rearrangement joins TRBV4-2 to TRBJ1-3; D is undetermined. Sequencing was done on a sample of blood. The clonotype originates from a person aged 35 to 50 with breast cancer. The CDR3 region has the DNA TGTGCCAGCAGCCAAGATGGTGGTGGAAACACCATATATTTT. Translating gives CASSQDGGGNTIYF.